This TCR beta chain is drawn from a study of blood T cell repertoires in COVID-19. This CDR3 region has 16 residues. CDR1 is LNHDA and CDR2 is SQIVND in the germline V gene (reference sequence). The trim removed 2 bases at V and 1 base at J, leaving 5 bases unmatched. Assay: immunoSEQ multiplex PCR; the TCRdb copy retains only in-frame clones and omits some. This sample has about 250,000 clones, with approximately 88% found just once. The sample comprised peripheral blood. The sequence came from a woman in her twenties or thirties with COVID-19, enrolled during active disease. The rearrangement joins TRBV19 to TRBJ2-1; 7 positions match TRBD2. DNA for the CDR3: TGTGCCAGTAGTATAATTTTGGGAGGGTCCTACAATGAGCAGTTCTTC. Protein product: CASSIILGGSYNEQFF.